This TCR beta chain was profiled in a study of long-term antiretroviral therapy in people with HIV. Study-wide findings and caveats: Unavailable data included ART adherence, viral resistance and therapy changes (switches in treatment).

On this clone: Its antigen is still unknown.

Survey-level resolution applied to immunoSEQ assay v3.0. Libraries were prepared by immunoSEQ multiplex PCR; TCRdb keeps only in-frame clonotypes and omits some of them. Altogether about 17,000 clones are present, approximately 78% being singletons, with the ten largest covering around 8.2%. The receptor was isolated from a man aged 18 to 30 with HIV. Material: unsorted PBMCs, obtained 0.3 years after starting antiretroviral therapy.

The DNA of the CDR3 is TGCAGCGTTGAATTACGCCCCGCTGAAGCTTTCTTT. This sequence encodes CSVELRPAEAFF. This sequence joins TRBV29-1 and TRBJ1-1; D ambiguous. In germline, CDR1 is SQVTM, CDR2 ANQGSEA. This CDR3 has 12 residues. The ends were cut back, 2 bases at V and 6 bases at J, with 10 bases in the middle.